Detailed here is one T cell receptor beta chain. Its antigen is not identified. These data belong to a study of OX40 agonist ivuxolimab in advanced cancers. Study in general: Ivuxolimab, which patients received intravenously every 2 weeks, was dosed at 0.01 to 10 mg/kg. The eligibility criteria allowed prior anti-PD-1, anti-PD-L1 or anti-CTLA-4 therapy, and approximately 40% had some.

Study results and caveats: Among the lowest peripheral clonal expansion occurred in 0.1-3.0 mg/kg partial responders.

Repertoires were generated with immunoSEQ multiplex PCR, while TCRdb's copy carries only in-frame clones and drops some. The table records some 75,000 clones, roughly 88% of them present only once. Trimming cost V 0 bases and J 2 bases, with 15 bases left between them. The CDR3 is 16 residues long. Germline V lookup: CDR1 SGHRS, CDR2 YFSETQ. The chain is built from TRBV5-1 and TRBJ2-7; no reliable D call. This sample comprised CD4+ or CD8+ T cells sorted from blood, obtained in a trial of the OX40 agonist ivuxolimab. The TCR was taken from an adult with an advanced solid tumor such as melanoma, head and neck, liver or kidney cancer. The CDR3 coding sequence is TGCGCCAGCAGCTTGGGCATAACGTCAGGAGCCTACGAGCAGTACTTC. Translated, it gives CASSLGITSGAYEQYF.